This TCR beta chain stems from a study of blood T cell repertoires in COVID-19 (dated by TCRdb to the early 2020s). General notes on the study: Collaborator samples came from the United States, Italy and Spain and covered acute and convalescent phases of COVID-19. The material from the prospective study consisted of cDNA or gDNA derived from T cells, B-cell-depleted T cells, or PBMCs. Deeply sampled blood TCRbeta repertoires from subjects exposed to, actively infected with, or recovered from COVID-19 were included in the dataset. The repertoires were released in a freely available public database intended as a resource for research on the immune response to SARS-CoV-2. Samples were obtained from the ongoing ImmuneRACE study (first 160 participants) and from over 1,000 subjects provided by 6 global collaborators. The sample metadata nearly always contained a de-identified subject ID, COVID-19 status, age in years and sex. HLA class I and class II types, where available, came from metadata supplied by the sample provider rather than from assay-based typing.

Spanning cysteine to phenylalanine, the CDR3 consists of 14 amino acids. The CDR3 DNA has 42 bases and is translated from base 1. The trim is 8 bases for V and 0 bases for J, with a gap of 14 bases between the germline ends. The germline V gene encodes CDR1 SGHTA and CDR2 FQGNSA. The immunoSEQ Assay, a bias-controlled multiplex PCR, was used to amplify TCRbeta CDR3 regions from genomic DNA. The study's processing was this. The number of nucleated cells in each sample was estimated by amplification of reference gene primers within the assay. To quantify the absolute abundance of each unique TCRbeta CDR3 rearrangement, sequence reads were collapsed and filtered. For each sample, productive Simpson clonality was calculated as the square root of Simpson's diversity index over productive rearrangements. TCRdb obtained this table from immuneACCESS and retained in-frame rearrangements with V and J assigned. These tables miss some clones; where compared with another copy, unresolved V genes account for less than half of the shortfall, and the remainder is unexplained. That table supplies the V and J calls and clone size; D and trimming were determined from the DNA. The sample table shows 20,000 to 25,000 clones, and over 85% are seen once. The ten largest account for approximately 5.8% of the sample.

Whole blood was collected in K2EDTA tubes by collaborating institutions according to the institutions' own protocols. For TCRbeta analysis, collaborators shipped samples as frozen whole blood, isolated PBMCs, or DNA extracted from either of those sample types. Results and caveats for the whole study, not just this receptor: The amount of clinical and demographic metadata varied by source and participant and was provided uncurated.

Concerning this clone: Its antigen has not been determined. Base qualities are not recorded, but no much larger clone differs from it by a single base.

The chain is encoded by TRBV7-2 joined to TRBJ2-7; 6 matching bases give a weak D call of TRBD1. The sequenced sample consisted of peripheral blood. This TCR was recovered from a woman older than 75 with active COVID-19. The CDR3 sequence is CASSTGPFSYEQYF. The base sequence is TGTGCCAGCTCCACAGGGCCCTTCTCCTACGAGCAGTACTTC.